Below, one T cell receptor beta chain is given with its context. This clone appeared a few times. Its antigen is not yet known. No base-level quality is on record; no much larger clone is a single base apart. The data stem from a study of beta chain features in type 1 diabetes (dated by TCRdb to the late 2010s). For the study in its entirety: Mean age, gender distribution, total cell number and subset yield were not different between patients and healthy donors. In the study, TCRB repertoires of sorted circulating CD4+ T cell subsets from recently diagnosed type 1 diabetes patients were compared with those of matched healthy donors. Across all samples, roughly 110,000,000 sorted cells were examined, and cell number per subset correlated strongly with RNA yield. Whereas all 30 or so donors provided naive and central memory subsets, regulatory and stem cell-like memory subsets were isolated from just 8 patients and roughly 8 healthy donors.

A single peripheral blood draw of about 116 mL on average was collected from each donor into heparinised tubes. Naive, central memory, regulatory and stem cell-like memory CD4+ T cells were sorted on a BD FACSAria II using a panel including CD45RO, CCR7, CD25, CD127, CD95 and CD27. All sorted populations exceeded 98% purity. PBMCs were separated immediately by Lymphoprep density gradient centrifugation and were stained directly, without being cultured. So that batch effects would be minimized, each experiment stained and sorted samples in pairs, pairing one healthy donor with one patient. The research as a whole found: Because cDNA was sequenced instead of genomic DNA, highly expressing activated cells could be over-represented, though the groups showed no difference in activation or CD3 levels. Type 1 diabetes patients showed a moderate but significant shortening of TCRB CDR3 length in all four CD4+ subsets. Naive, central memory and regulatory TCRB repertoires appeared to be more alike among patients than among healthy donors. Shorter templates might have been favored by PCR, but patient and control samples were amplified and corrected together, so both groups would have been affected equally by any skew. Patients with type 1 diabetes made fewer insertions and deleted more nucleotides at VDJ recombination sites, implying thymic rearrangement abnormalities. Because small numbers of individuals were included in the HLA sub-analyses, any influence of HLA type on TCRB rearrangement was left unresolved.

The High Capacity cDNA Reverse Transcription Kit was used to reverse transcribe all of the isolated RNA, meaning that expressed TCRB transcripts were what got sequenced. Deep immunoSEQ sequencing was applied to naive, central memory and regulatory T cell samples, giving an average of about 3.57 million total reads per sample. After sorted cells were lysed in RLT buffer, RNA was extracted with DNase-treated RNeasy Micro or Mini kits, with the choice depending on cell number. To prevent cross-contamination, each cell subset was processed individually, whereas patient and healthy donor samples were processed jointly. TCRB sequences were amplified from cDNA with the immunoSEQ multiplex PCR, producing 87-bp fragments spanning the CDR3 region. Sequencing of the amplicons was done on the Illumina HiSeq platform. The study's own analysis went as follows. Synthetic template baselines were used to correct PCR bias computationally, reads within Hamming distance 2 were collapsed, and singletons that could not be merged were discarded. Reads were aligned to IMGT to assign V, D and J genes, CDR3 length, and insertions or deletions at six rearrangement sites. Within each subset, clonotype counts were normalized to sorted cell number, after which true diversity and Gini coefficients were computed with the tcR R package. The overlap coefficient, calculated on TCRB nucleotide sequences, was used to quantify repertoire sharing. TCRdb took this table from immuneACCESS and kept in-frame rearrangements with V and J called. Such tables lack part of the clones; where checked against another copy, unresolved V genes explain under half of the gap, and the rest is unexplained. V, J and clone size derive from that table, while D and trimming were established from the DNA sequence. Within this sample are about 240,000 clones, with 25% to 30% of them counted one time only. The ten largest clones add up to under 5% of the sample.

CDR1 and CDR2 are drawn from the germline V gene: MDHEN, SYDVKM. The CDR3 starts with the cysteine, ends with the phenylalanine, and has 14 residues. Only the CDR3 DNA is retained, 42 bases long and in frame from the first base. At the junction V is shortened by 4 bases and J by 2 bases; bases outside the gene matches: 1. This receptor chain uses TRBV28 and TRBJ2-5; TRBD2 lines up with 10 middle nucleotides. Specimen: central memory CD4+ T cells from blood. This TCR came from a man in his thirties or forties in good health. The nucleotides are TGTGCCAGCAGTTCACTAGCGGGGCAAGAGACCCAGTACTTC. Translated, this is CASSSLAGQETQYF. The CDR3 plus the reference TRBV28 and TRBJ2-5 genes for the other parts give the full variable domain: DVKVTQSSRYLVKRTGEKVFLECVQDMDHENMFWYRQDPGLGLRLIYFSYDVKMKEKGDIPEGYSVSREKKERFSLILESASTNQTSMYLCASSSLAGQETQYFGPGTRLLVL.